The sequence of this T cell receptor beta chain was determined in a study of blood T cell repertoires in COVID-19. Study background: Whether acute or convalescent, the COVID-19 samples came from the United States, Italy and Spain. T cells, B-cell-depleted T cells, or PBMCs supplied cDNA or gDNA.

Trimming took off 5 bases at V and 0 bases at J, with 20 bases between the two ends. Germline V gives CDR1 LNHDA, CDR2 SQIVND (reference sequence). The CDR3 has 19 residues. The data were produced by immunoSEQ multiplex PCR, yet TCRdb's version contains in-frame clones alone and is incomplete. The sample shows roughly 28,000 clones, roughly 90% of them seen only once. Sequenced input: peripheral blood. The rearrangement joins TRBV19 to TRBJ1-6; D unresolved. The clonotype was recovered from a human donor in a cohort sampled during active COVID-19. The CDR3 region is CASSGRTRALSSYNSPLHF. CDR3 nucleotide sequence: TGTGCCAGTAGTGGACGGACGAGGGCATTGAGCTCCTATAATTCACCCCTCCACTTT.